The count of the clone carrying this T cell receptor (beta chain) is one. Antigen specificity is unknown. Thyroid surgery had not been preceded by any treatment in any patient. Trimming took off 4 bases at V and 0 bases at J, with 9 bases between the two ends. From germline, CDR1 is SGHDN and CDR2 FVKESK. The CDR3 totals 14 residues. In the source study's methods: The authors used CDR3 differences across clinicopathological groups to build a distant-metastasis classifier for papillary thyroid cancer. Using MiXCR, TCRdb re-called clones from the PCR reads. TCRdb's processing, not the study's, gives the V and J calls here. The repertoire includes almost 5,500 clones, 30% to 40% of them detected once, and approximately 36% sits in the top ten. This record belongs to a study of metastatic and nonmetastatic thyroid tumors. Background on the study: Both malignant and benign thyroid patients supplied peripheral blood and tumor or nodule tissue samples, across which the repertoires of these patients were then compared. The study, taken as a whole, reports: Malignant thyroid tumors reportedly exceeded benign nodules significantly in TCR beta diversity, with the difference appearing in blood and tumor.

The gene calls are TRBV14 and TRBJ1-1; D remains ambiguous. This clonotype originated in a female donor with papillary thyroid cancer or a benign thyroid nodule (not recorded which). Some clones in this sample may be carry-over from other donors' samples. The sample comprised adjacent normal tissue. CDR3 amino acids: CASSPPGMNTEAFF. Written as DNA, the CDR3 is TGTGCCAGCAGCCCACCTGGGATGAACACTGAAGCTTTCTTT.